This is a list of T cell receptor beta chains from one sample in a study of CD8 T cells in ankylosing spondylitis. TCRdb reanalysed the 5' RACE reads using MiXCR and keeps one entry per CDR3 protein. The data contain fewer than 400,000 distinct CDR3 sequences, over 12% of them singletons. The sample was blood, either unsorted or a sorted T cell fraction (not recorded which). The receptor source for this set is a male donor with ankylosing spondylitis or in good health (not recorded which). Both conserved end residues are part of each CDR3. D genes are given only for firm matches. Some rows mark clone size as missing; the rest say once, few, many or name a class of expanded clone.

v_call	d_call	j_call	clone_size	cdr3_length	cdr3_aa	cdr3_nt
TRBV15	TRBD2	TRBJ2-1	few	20	CATSRLNLGTSGRHGNEQFF	TGTGCCACCAGCAGGCTCAATCTCGGGACTAGCGGGAGGCACGGCAATGAGCAGTTCTTC
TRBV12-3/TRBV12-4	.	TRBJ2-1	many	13	CASSDRAYNEQFF	TGTGCCAGCAGCGACCGTGCCTACAATGAGCAGTTCTTC
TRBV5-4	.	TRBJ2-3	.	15	CASSLEGVSTDTQYF	TGTGCCAGCAGCTTGGAAGGGGTTAGCACAGATACGCAGTATTTT
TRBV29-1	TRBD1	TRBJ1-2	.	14	CSVGQGGANYGYTF	TGCAGCGTTGGACAGGGGGGAGCTAACTATGGCTACACCTTC
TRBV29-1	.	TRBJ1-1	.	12	CSVERPGPEAFF	TGCAGCGTTGAAAGGCCAGGGCCGGAAGCTTTCTTT
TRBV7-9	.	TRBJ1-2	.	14	CASSLGTFENGYTF	TGTGCCAGCAGCTTAGGCACATTTGAGAATGGCTACACCTTC
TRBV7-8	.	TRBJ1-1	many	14	CASSLNSLNTEAFF	TGTGCCAGCAGCTTAAACAGTTTGAACACTGAAGCTTTCTTT
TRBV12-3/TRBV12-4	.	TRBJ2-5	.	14	CASSFGQYQETQYF	TGTGCCAGCAGTTTTGGTCAGTACCAAGAGACCCAGTACTTC
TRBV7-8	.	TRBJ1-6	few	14	CASSSGQLNSPLHF	TGTGCCAGCAGCTCCGGACAGCTTAATTCACCCCTCCACTTT
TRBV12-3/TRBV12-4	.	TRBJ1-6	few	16	CASSLVPGGRDSPLHF	TGTGCCAGCAGTTTAGTGCCGGGCGGCAGGGATTCACCCCTCCACTTT
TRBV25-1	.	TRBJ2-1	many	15	CASSGSGTLRYEQFF	TGTGCCAGCAGTGGATCCGGGACACTTAGGTATGAGCAGTTCTTC
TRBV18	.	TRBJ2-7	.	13	CASSPDVSYEQYF	TGTGCCAGCTCACCAGACGTTTCCTACGAGCAGTACTTC
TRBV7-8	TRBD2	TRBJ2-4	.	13	CASTLPGGNIQYF	TGTGCCAGCACCCTTCCGGGGGGGAACATTCAGTACTTC
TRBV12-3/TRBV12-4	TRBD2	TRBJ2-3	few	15	CASLAGAIKTDTQYF	TGTGCCAGTTTAGCGGGCGCTATAAAAACAGATACGCAGTATTTT
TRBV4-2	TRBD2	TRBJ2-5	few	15	CASSSSGGGEETQYF	TGTGCCAGCAGCAGTAGCGGGGGGGGCGAAGAGACCCAGTACTTC
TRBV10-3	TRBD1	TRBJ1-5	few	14	CAISEGRGNQPQHF	TGTGCCATCAGTGAGGGCAGGGGGAATCAGCCCCAGCATTTT
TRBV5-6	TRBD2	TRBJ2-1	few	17	CASSRRTWTSGNNEQFF	TGTGCCAGCAGCCGTCGGACCTGGACTAGCGGGAACAATGAGCAGTTCTTC
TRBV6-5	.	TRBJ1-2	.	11	CASGGGGGYTF	TGTGCCAGCGGTGGAGGAGGAGGCTACACCTTC
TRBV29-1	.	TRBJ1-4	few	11	CSAGRGEKLFF	TGCAGCGCAGGCAGGGGAGAAAAACTGTTTTTT
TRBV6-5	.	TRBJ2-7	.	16	CASSYVRGGSSYEQYF	TGTGCCAGCAGTTATGTTAGAGGGGGTTCCTCCTACGAGCAGTACTTC
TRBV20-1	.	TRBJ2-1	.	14	CSGGGRGFDNEQFF	TGCAGCGGCGGGGGCCGGGGGTTCGACAATGAGCAGTTCTTC
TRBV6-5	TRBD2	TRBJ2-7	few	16	CASSYSTSGGGEEQYF	TGTGCCAGCAGTTACTCGACTAGCGGGGGCGGGGAGGAGCAGTACTTC
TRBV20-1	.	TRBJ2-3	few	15	CSARAGRVGADTQYF	TGCAGTGCTAGAGCCGGCAGGGTGGGGGCAGATACGCAGTATTTT
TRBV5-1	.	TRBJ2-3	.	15	CASSPGALSTDTQYF	TGCGCCAGCAGCCCGGGCGCATTGAGCACAGATACGCAGTATTTT
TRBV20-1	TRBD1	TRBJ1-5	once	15	CSARASGTGGTGQHF	TGCAGTGCTAGAGCCTCCGGGACAGGGGGCACGGGCCAGCATTTT
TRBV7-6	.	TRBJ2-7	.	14	CASSLVEMNYEQYF	TGTGCCAGCAGCTTAGTGGAAATGAACTACGAGCAGTACTTC
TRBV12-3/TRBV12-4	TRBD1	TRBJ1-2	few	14	CASSPDRRNYGYTF	TGTGCCAGCAGCCCGGACAGGCGAAACTATGGCTACACCTTC
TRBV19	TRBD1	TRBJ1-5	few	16	CASSLGPRTGNQPQHF	TGTGCCAGTAGCCTAGGCCCCCGGACAGGGAATCAGCCCCAGCATTTT
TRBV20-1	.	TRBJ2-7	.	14	CSARFADGWYEQYF	TGCAGTGCTAGATTCGCGGACGGCTGGTACGAGCAGTACTTC
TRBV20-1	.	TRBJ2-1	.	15	CSARSGLLSYNEQFF	TGCAGTGCTAGATCCGGGCTCCTCTCCTACAATGAGCAGTTCTTC
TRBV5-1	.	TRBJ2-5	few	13	CASSLDTAGTQYF	TGCGCCAGCAGCTTGGACACTGCGGGGACCCAGTACTTC
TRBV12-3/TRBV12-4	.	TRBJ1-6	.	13	CASSRDPPSPLHF	TGTGCCAGCAGCCGAGACCCCCCTTCACCCCTCCACTTT
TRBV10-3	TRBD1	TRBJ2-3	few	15	CAISEGQGFTDTQYF	TGTGCCATCAGTGAGGGACAGGGGTTCACAGATACGCAGTATTTT
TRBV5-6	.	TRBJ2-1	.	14	CASSLNSLEHEQFF	TGTGCCAGCAGCTTGAATTCGCTCGAGCATGAGCAGTTCTTC
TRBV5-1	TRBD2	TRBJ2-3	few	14	CASNSGANTDTQYF	TGCGCCAGCAATAGCGGGGCTAACACAGATACGCAGTATTTT
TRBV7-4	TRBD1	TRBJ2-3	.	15	CASSHTGVVTDTQYF	TGTGCCAGCAGCCACACAGGGGTGGTAACAGATACGCAGTATTTT
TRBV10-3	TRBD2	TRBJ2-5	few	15	CAISEGTSGKETQYF	TGTGCCATCAGTGAGGGGACTAGCGGAAAAGAGACCCAGTACTTC
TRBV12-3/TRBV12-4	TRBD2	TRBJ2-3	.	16	CASNSGSRSGTDTQYF	TGTGCCAGCAACAGCGGGAGTAGGTCAGGGACAGATACGCAGTATTTT
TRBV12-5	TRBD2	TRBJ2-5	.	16	CASGPPGSGRGETQYF	TGTGCTAGTGGACCTCCCGGTAGCGGGAGAGGCGAGACCCAGTACTTC
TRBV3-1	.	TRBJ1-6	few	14	CASSQGDVNSPLHF	TGTGCCAGCAGCCAAGGTGACGTTAATTCACCCCTCCACTTT